The 15 T cell receptor beta chains reported below all come from one sample, sequenced in a study of cytomegalovirus exposure and HLA in healthy donors. It was with 60 Vbeta and 13 Jbeta primers that the PCR ran. Measured with immunoSEQ multiplex PCR; TCRdb has only the in-frame clones, and not every one. Here the sample spans about 130,000 clones, approximately 81% being singletons. Sequencing used PBMCs. These receptors came from a male donor in good health and CMV-seronegative.

The chain joins TRBV27 to TRBJ2-1; no clear D gene. The CDR3 consists of 13 residues. Trimming pared 4 bases from V and 7 bases from J, leaving 11 bases between. CDR1 is MNHEY, CDR2 SMNVEV, per germline (reference sequence). The CDR3 loop reads CASSYPPRNEQFF. The CDR3 DNA reads as TGTGCCAGCAGTTATCCCCCTAGGAATGAGCAGTTCTTC.

The gene calls are TRBV28 and TRBJ1-2; 9 bases match TRBD1. Germline CDR1 MDHEN, CDR2 SYDVKM. There are 15 residues in the CDR3. V lost 3 bases and J lost 3; bases outside the gene matches: 5. The CDR3 sequence is CASSLAGQGYYGYTF. CDR3 nucleotides: TGTGCCAGCAGTTTGGCTGGACAGGGGTACTATGGCTACACCTTC.

The chain uses TRBV10-3 and TRBJ2-1, with TRBD2 identical over 12 bases. V shed 6 bases, J shed 6 bases, and the junction held 6 bases outside the gene matches. The CDR3 sequence is 15 residues long. The germline gives CDR1 ENHRY, CDR2 SYGVKD. CDR3 sequence reads: CAISGLAGSGNEQFF. CDR3 nucleotides: TGTGCCATCAGCGGACTAGCGGGAAGCGGCAATGAGCAGTTCTTC.

This chain links TRBV9 with TRBJ2-2, with D tentatively TRBD2 (6 bases). The CDR3 length is 13 residues. Trimming shortened V by 3 bases and J by 7 bases, and 10 bases separated the two germline ends. Per the germline V gene, CDR1 is SGDLS and CDR2 is YYNGEE. This CDR3 reads CASSETSNGELFF. DNA for the CDR3: TGTGCCAGCAGCGAGACTAGTAACGGGGAGCTGTTTTTT.

The chain recombines TRBV5-1 with TRBJ2-5; TRBD1 matches at 9 bases. Per the germline V gene, CDR1 is SGHRS and CDR2 is YFSETQ. V was clipped by 0 bases and J by 6 bases; unmatched bases: 0. The CDR3 covers 13 residues. The CDR3 coding sequence is TGCGCCAGCAGCTTGGACAGGGGGCAGACCCAGTACTTC. Residues: CASSLDRGQTQYF. The full variable domain, with the rest looked up from reference TRBV5-1 and TRBJ2-5, is KAGVTQTPRYLIKTRGQQVTLSCSPISGHRSVSWYQQTPGQGLQFLFEYFSETQRNKGNFPGRFSGRQFSNSRSEMNVSTLELGDSALYLCASSLDRGQTQYFGPGTRLLVL.

V gene TRBV5-4 combines with J gene TRBJ2-7; D remains unclear. This CDR3 comprises 13 residues. Germline V gene data show CDR1 as SGHNT and CDR2 as YYREEE (reference sequence). Between the trimmed V and J ends, which lost 0 bases and 5 bases, there was a span of 9 bases. DNA of the CDR3: TGTGCCAGCAGCTTGGCCGAGGCAGACGAGCAGTACTTC. This gives the protein CASSLAEADEQYF.

The CDR3 sequence: CASSLPAGVVGWRNTQYF. CDR3 DNA: TGTGCCAGCAGCCTCCCAGCGGGAGTAGTTGGGTGGAGGAATACGCAGTATTTT. V usage is TRBV7-9 and J usage is TRBJ2-3; 8 bases align to TRBD2. Looked up from germline, CDR1 is SEHNR and CDR2 is FQNEAQ (reference sequence). V trimming: 5 bases; J trimming: 7 bases; junction bases outside the gene matches: 20. The CDR3 is 18 amino acids. Based on the CDR3 plus reference TRBV7-9 and TRBJ2-3, the full variable domain is DTGVSQNPRHKITKRGQNVTFRCDPISEHNRLYWYRQTLGQGPEFLTYFQNEAQLEKSRLLSDRFSAERPKGSFSTLEIQRTEQGDSAMYLCASSLPAGVVGWRNTQYFGPGTRLTVL.

V and J are TRBV27 and TRBJ1-1, with TRBD1 matching 7 bases. CDR3 size: 14 residues. Germline-derived CDR1 and CDR2 are MNHEY and SMNVEV (reference sequence). The V segment lost 2 bases and the J segment 4 bases; nucleotides outside the gene matches: 4. As DNA, the CDR3 is TGTGCCAGCAGTTTAAAGGGGGCTTTCACTGAAGCTTTCTTT. This gives the protein CASSLKGAFTEAFF.

The rearrangement joins TRBV30 to TRBJ2-1; a possible D gene is TRBD2 (6 bases). The V end lost 4 bases, the J end lost 6 bases, and 10 bases lay between the germline ends. The CDR3 length is 12 residues. CDR1 and CDR2 from the germline V gene are GTSNPN and SVGIG (reference sequence). The CDR3 here is CAWTGGINEQFF. In DNA, the CDR3 is TGTGCCTGGACTGGCGGGATCAATGAGCAGTTCTTC.

The V call is TRBV10-2, the J call TRBJ2-1; 8 nucleotides match TRBD2. The germline CDR1 and CDR2 sequences are WSHSY and SAAADI. The CDR3 totals 14 residues. The V gene end was trimmed by 6 bases and the J gene end by 5 bases; junction bases not matched to a gene: 6. The CDR3 loop reads CASRLAGLNNEQFF. As DNA, the CDR3 is TGCGCCAGCAGATTAGCGGGACTAAACAATGAGCAGTTCTTC.

V and J are TRBV6-5 and TRBJ1-2; 8 bases agree with TRBD1. The J segment lost 3 bases and the V segment lost 6 bases, leaving 6 bases of the junction unmatched. The CDR3 extends over 14 amino acids. Germline V gene sequence: CDR1 MNHEY, CDR2 SVGAGI. This chain's CDR3 is CASSAGQGDYGYTF. The CDR3 DNA follows: TGTGCCAGCAGCGCCGGACAGGGAGACTATGGCTACACCTTC.

The V call is TRBV4-3, the J call TRBJ2-1, with TRBD2 as a possible D gene (6 bases). The germline V and J ends were trimmed by 0 bases and 2 bases, with 11 bases remaining between them. The CDR3 runs to 16 residues. Germline loops: CDR1 LGHNA, CDR2 YSLEER. DNA for the CDR3: TGCGCCAGCAGCCAAGATGGCGGGATAACCTACAATGAGCAGTTCTTC. It translates to CASSQDGGITYNEQFF.

This chain uses TRBV7-8 with TRBJ2-7, with 10 bases fitting TRBD1. Per germline, CDR1 SGHVS and CDR2 FQNEAQ. The CDR3 extends over 17 amino acids. V lost 7 bases, J lost 3 bases, and 15 bases stayed unmatched. CDR3 bases: TGTGCCAGCACCCAGCCAACAGGGGGGGACAGGGGCTACGAGCAGTACTTC. Its translation: CASTQPTGGDRGYEQYF.

This sequence joins TRBV7-9 and TRBJ1-3, with D perhaps matching TRBD1 (5 bases). Per germline, CDR1 SEHNR and CDR2 FQNEAQ (reference sequence). This CDR3 is built from 10 residues. With 11 bases removed from V and 4 bases from J, the gap between germline ends came to 6 bases. DNA of the CDR3: TGTGCCGGGGGGGGAAACACCATATATTTT. It specifies CAGGGNTIYF.

V gene TRBV5-5 combines with J gene TRBJ2-7, with 8 bases aligning to TRBD1. V dropped 4 bases and J dropped 0; count of bases not matched to a gene: 9. This CDR3 has 16 residues. CDR1 and CDR2 (germline): SGHKS, YYEKEE (reference sequence). CDR3 coding DNA: TGTGCCAGCAGCCCCGGACAGGGCTACCCCTCCTACGAGCAGTACTTC. It specifies CASSPGQGYPSYEQYF.